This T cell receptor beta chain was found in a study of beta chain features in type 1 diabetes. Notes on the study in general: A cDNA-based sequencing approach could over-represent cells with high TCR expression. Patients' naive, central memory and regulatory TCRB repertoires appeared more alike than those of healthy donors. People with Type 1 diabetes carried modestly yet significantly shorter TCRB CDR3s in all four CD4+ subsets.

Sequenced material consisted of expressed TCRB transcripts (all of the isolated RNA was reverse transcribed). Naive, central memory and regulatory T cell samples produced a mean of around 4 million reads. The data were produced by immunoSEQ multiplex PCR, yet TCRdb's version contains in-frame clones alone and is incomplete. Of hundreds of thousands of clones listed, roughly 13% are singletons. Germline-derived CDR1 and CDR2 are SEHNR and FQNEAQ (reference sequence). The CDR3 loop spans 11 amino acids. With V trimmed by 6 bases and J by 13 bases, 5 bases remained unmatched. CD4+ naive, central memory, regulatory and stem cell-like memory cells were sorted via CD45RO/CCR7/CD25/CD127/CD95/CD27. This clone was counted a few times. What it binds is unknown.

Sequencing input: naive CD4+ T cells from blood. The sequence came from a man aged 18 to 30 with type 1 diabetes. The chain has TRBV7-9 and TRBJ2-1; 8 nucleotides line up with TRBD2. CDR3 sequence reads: CASSISGTQFF. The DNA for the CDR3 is TGTGCCAGCAGTATTAGCGGGACCCAGTTCTTC.